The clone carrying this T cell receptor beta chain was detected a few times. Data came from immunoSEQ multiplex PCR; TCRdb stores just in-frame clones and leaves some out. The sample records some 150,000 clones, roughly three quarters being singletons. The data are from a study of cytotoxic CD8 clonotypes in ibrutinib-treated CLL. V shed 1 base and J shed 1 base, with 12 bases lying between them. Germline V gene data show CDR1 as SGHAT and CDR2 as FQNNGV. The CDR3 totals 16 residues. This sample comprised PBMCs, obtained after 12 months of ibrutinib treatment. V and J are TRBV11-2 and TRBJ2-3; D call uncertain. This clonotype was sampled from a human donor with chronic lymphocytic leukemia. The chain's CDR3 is CASSLGIERGTDTQYF. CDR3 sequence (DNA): TGTGCCAGCAGCTTAGGCATCGAAAGGGGCACAGATACGCAGTATTTT.